One sample yielded the 20 T cell receptor beta chains listed below, sequenced in a study of control samples from healthy donors and cancer patients (dated by TCRdb to 2019 to 2021). The method was the immunoSEQ multiplex PCR assay. In TCRdb, the immuneACCESS table is reduced to in-frame sequences with V and J assigned. These tables do not hold every clone; where another copy was compared, an unresolved V gene accounts for under half, and the others remain unexplained. The sample contains approximately 63,000 clones, roughly 85% of them found a single time. Together, the top ten hold 5% to 6.5% of the sample. Source material: blood. The receptors were sampled from a man aged 40-50 years in good health.

The chain combines TRBV7-9 with TRBJ1-2; D call uncertain. Germline CDR1 reads SEHNR; CDR2 reads FQNEAQ (reference sequence). CDR3 length equals 14 residues. Trimming cost V 5 bases and J 0 bases, with 10 bases left between them. CDR3 region: CASSREEANYGYTF. Here the CDR3 DNA reads TGTGCCAGCAGCCGTGAGGAAGCTAACTATGGCTACACCTTC. The variable domain in full, with the rest retrieved from reference TRBV7-9 and TRBJ1-2, is DTGVSQNPRHKITKRGQNVTFRCDPISEHNRLYWYRQTLGQGPEFLTYFQNEAQLEKSRLLSDRFSAERPKGSFSTLEIQRTEQGDSAMYLCASSREEANYGYTFGSGTRLTVV.

CDR3 sequence reads: CASSAGASGNTIYF. The DNA for the CDR3 is TGCGCCAGCAGCGCGGGGGCCTCTGGAAACACCATATATTTT. The rearrangement uses TRBV5-1 and TRBJ1-3; maybe TRBD1 (6 bases). Germline V gene lookup returns CDR1 SGHRS and CDR2 YFSETQ. The ends were cut back, 4 bases at V and 0 bases at J, with 8 bases in the middle. The CDR3 contains 14 residues.

This chain links TRBV11-2 with TRBJ2-7, with D uncertain. Trimming cost V 3 bases and J 6 bases, with 15 bases left between them. The V gene's germline CDR1 is SGHAT and CDR2 FQNNGV. The CDR3 runs to 14 residues. CDR3 region: CASSFLTGQGEQYF. CDR3 in DNA: TGTGCCAGCAGCTTCCTCACCGGGCAAGGCGAGCAGTACTTC.

The V gene is TRBV9, the J gene TRBJ1-4; D may be TRBD1 (6 bases). The V gene's germline CDR1 is SGDLS and CDR2 YYNGEE. The CDR3 length is 15 residues. The V end lost 3 bases, the J end lost 2 bases, and 11 bases lay between the germline ends. The DNA for the CDR3 is TGTGCCAGCAGCGAGGGGGGGCGCACTAATGAAAAACTGTTTTTT. It specifies CASSEGGRTNEKLFF.

This sequence joins TRBV19 and TRBJ2-1; 10 positions match TRBD2. This CDR3 region has 16 residues. The germline CDR1 and CDR2 sequences are LNHDA and SQIVND (reference sequence). V shed 10 bases, J shed 4 bases, and the junction held 13 bases outside the gene matches. The CDR3 spells CATKGGSGRSYNEQFF. CDR3 nucleotides: TGTGCCACAAAAGGGGGTAGCGGGAGGTCTTACAATGAGCAGTTCTTC.

Only one count was recorded for this clone. The chain links TRBV7-9 to TRBJ1-1; D possibly corresponds to TRBD1 (5 bases). This CDR3 is 13 amino acids long. Germline-derived CDR1 and CDR2 are SEHNR and FQNEAQ (reference sequence). V was trimmed by 1 base and J by 4 bases, leaving 7 bases between them. CDR3 loop: CASSLGQGTEAFF. DNA for the CDR3: TGTGCCAGCAGCTTAGGCCAGGGCACTGAAGCTTTCTTT.

The rearrangement joins TRBV15 to TRBJ2-1, with TRBD2 as a possible D gene (6 bases). Germline V gene sequence: CDR1 LNHNV, CDR2 YYDKDF (reference sequence). V shed 1 base and J shed 3 bases, with 10 bases lying between them. This CDR3 is 15 amino acids long. Written as DNA, the CDR3 is TGTGCCACCAGCAGAGGGGGGGAATTCTACAATGAGCAGTTCTTC. Translated: CATSRGGEFYNEQFF.

The rearrangement uses TRBV10-3 and TRBJ2-7; 8 bases map to TRBD1. V was pared by 10 bases and J by 0 bases, with 5 bases of the junction left unmatched. CDR3 length equals 13 residues. Germline V lookup: CDR1 ENHRY, CDR2 SYGVKD. The CDR3 region has the DNA TGTGCCAGCCGACAGGGGATCTCCTACGAGCAGTACTTC. Amino acid sequence: CASRQGISYEQYF.

By frequency in the sample, this clone is medium-sized. The rearrangement joins TRBV5-1 to TRBJ2-7, with 8 bases fitting TRBD2. The CDR3 totals 16 residues. V dropped 0 bases and J dropped 3; count of bases not matched to a gene: 8. Germline CDR1 is SGHRS and CDR2 is YFSETQ. The CDR3 DNA is TGCGCCAGCAGCTTGGCCGGGGGGGCAAAGCTCTACGAGCAGTACTTC. Its protein is CASSLAGGAKLYEQYF.

This rearrangement joins TRBV7-8 to TRBJ2-5; D gene ambiguous. Germline V CDR1 and CDR2: SGHVS, FQNEAQ. V lost 2 bases and J lost 1, with 14 bases in between. This CDR3 spans 16 amino acids. Here the CDR3 reads CASSLSSWQPQETQYF. The CDR3 DNA follows: TGTGCCAGCAGCTTATCCTCTTGGCAGCCCCAAGAGACCCAGTACTTC.

The chain employs TRBV30 and TRBJ2-5; 8 bases align to TRBD1. The CDR3 consists of 15 residues. The V and J ends lost 1 base and 2 bases, in that order; junction bases with no gene match: 6. Per germline, CDR1 GTSNPN and CDR2 SVGIG (reference sequence). The CDR3, as DNA: TGTGCCTGGAGTGCGGGACAGGCGAGACAAGAGACCCAGTACTTC. This encodes CAWSAGQARQETQYF.

Regarding this clone: This same CDR3 is encoded by further DNA sequences in the sample. The rearrangement links TRBV29-1 to TRBJ1-1; 7 bases line up with TRBD1. V lost 6 bases to trimming and J lost 0 bases; unmatched junction nucleotides: 4. Germline V CDR1 and CDR2: SQVTM, ANQGSEA. The CDR3 extends over 13 amino acids. The CDR3 spells CSVRTGLNTEAFF. CDR3 nucleotides: TGCAGCGTCAGGACAGGACTGAACACTGAAGCTTTCTTT.

V usage is TRBV25-1 and J usage is TRBJ2-3; 9 bases fit TRBD2. The CDR3 totals 17 residues. From germline, CDR1 is MGHDK and CDR2 SYGVNS. V dropped 5 bases and J dropped 6; count of bases not matched to a gene: 15. This chain's CDR3 is CASSPPDTAGGPDTQYF. The CDR3 region has the DNA TGTGCCAGCAGTCCACCCGATACAGCGGGGGGCCCCGATACGCAGTATTTT.

This chain uses TRBV7-2 with TRBJ2-3; 9 bases fit TRBD2. J was trimmed by 2 bases and V by 1 base; bases with no gene match: 7. From germline, CDR1 is SGHTA and CDR2 FQGNSA. The CDR3 has 17 amino acids. The CDR3 DNA sequence: TGTGCCAGCAGCTTAGGAGTAGCGGGGGCGTTCACAGATACGCAGTATTTT. Amino acid sequence: CASSLGVAGAFTDTQYF.

V is TRBV27 and J is TRBJ2-7, with D perhaps TRBD1 (6 bases). The CDR3 is 13 residues long. CDR1 and CDR2 from the germline V gene are MNHEY and SMNVEV (reference sequence). With 6 bases removed from V and 3 bases from J, the gap between germline ends came to 12 bases. For the CDR3, the DNA is TGTGCCAGCAGGCCGGGACACAGCTACGAGCAGTACTTC. It specifies CASRPGHSYEQYF.

V and J are TRBV6-5 and TRBJ2-7; tentatively, D is TRBD1 (6 bases). Trimming stripped 4 bases from V and 1 base from J, with 8 bases between. This CDR3 spans 13 amino acids. CDR1 is MNHEY and CDR2 is SVGAGI in the germline V gene. The CDR3 DNA follows: TGTGCCAGCAGTTCCGGACAGTCCTACGAGCAGTACTTC. Translated: CASSSGQSYEQYF.

The V call is TRBV27, the J call TRBJ1-2; tentatively, D is TRBD1 (6 bases). The V gene's germline CDR1 is MNHEY and CDR2 SMNVEV (reference sequence). The germline V and J ends were trimmed by 3 bases and 7 bases, with 12 bases remaining between them. The CDR3 extends over 13 amino acids. The CDR3 spells CASSFRGASGYTF. The CDR3 region has the DNA TGTGCCAGCAGTTTTCGGGGGGCTAGTGGCTACACCTTC.

The chain uses TRBV29-1 and TRBJ1-6; TRBD1 matches at 8 bases. Germline V CDR1 and CDR2: SQVTM, ANQGSEA. This CDR3 region has 13 residues. Germline trimming cut 4 bases from V and 8 bases from J; bases unmatched to any gene: 4. The CDR3 region is CSVGTGGDSPLHF. The DNA of the CDR3 is TGCAGCGTTGGAACAGGGGGGGATTCACCCCTCCACTTT.

The chain carries TRBV7-2 and TRBJ2-7, with 9 bases identical to TRBD2. Germline values: CDR1 SGHTA, CDR2 FQGNSA. Losses at the gene ends were 5 bases for V and 4 bases for J; bases not matched to a gene: 9. The CDR3 runs 15 residues. As DNA, the CDR3 is TGTGCCAGCAGCCCCGGGACTAGCATCCCGTACGAGCAGTACTTC. It translates to CASSPGTSIPYEQYF.

This chain uses TRBV2 with TRBJ2-3, with a weak D call TRBD1 (5 bases). The length of the CDR3 is 13 residues. With 7 bases removed from V and 2 bases from J, the gap between germline ends came to 10 bases. Germline CDR1 is SNHLY and CDR2 is FYNNEI. The DNA of the CDR3 is TGTGCCAGCAAGGGGCAGTACACAGATACGCAGTATTTT. Amino acids: CASKGQYTDTQYF.